This T cell receptor beta chain derives from a study of post-analysis software for immune sequencing data. General study points: In patients, about five TRBV segments were more frequent than in controls, with TRBV5-6, TRBV5-1 and TRBV20-1 among them.

Sequencing libraries made from TCR beta cDNA carried unique molecular identifiers. Between about 1 and 10 million T cells gave rise to about 450,000 cDNA molecules. TCRdb reprocessed the PCR reads with MiXCR, giving one entry per CDR3 protein. The sample consists of hundreds of thousands of distinct CDR3 sequences, 30% of them appearing once. Germline V gene lookup returns CDR1 SGHRS and CDR2 YFSETQ. Trimming left V 1 base short and J 0 bases short, with 5 bases between. This CDR3 has 15 amino acids. This clonotype was found a few times. What it binds is unknown. The receptor comes from a girl aged 10-17 years with multiple sclerosis. The V gene is TRBV5-1, the J gene TRBJ2-6; no firm D call. Material for sequencing was blood. CDR3 sequence: CASSLQNSGANVLTF. The CDR3 DNA follows: TGCGCCAGCAGCTTGCAGAACTCTGGGGCCAACGTCCTGACTTTC.